Sequencing of this T cell receptor beta chain was carried out in a study of spatial heterogeneity in lung cancer. Every TCR cDNA molecule carried a tag that served as a unique molecular identifier. TCRdb reanalysed the 5' RACE reads using MiXCR and keeps one entry per CDR3 protein. The repertoire consists of roughly 110,000 distinct CDR3 sequences, with approximately 11% occurring once and the leading ten covering approximately 25%. Noted time point: blood at routine non-recurrence follow-up after resection. CDR1 and CDR2 (germline): SGHTA, FQGNSA. The junction had 6 bases not matched to a gene; V was cut back by 5 bases and J by 7 bases. The CDR3 length is 14 residues. This clonotype was counted many times.

The sequence was obtained from a female donor with early-stage non-small cell lung cancer. The chain employs TRBV7-2 and TRBJ1-2, with 11 bases matching TRBD1. The sequenced sample was PBMCs, obtained at follow-up. CDR3 coding DNA: TGTGCCAGCAGCCCATGGACAGGGGGCAGTGGCTACACCTTC. Its translation: CASSPWTGGSGYTF.